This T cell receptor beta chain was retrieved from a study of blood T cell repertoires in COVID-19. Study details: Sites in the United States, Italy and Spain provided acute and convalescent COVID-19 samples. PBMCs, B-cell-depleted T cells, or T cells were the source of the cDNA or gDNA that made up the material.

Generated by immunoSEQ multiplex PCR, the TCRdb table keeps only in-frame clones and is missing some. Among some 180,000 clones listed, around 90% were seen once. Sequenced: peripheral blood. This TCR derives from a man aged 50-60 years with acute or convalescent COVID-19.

CDR3 sequence: CAINSVDAYEQYF. For the CDR3, the DNA is TGTGCCATCAATTCCGTAGATGCCTACGAGCAGTACTTC. The chain links TRBV10-3 to TRBJ2-7; D is uncertain. V lost 7 bases and J 2 bases, leaving 12 bases between the germline ends. The germline V gene encodes CDR1 ENHRY and CDR2 SYGVKD. This CDR3 is 13 amino acids long.